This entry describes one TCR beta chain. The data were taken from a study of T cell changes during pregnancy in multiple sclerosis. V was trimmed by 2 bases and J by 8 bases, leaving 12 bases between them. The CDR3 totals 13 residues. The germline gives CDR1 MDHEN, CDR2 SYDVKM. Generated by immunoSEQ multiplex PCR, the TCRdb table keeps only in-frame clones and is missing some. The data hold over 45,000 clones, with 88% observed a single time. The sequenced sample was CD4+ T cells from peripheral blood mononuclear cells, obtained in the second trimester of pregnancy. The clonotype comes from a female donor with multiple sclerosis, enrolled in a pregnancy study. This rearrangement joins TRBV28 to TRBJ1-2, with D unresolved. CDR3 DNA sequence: TGTGCCAGCAGTTTAGCCTCGCGGCACGGCTACACCTTC. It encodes CASSLASRHGYTF.